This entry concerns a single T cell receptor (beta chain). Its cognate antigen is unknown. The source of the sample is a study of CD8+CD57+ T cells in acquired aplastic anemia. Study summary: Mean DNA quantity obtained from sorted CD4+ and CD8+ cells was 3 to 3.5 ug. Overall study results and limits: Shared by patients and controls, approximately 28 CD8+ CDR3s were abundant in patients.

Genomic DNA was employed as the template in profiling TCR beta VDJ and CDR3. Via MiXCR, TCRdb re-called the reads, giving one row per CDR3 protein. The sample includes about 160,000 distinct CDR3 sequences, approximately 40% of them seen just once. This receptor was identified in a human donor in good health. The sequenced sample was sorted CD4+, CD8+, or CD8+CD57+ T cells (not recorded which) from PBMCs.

The CDR3 loop reads CASSPFFGETQYF. DNA of the CDR3: TGTGCCAGCAGCCCATTCTTCGGGGAGACCCAGTACTTC. The chain carries TRBV7-2 and TRBJ2-5, with D uncertain. Germline assignment: CDR1 SGHTA and CDR2 FQGNSA. Between the trimmed V and J ends, which lost 5 bases and 5 bases, there was a span of 12 bases. This CDR3 comprises 13 residues. Looking up the rest from reference TRBV7-2 and TRBJ2-5 gives the full variable domain: GAGVSQSPSNKVTEKGKDVELRCDPISGHTALYWYRQSLGQGLEFLIYFQGNSAPDKSGLPSDRFSAERTGGSVSTLTIQRTQQEDSAVYLCASSPFFGETQYFGPGTRLLVL.